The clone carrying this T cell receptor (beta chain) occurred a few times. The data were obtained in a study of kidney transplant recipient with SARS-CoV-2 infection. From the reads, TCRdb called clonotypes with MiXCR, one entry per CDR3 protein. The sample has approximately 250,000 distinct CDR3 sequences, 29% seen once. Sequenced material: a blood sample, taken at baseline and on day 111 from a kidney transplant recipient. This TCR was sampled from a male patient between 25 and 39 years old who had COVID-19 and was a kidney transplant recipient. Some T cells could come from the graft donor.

The CDR3, as DNA: TGTGCCAGCAGTGAGCTCCGGGACGGGGGGGCTAATGAAAAACTGTTTTTT. Its translation is CASSELRDGGANEKLFF. This sequence joins TRBV25-1 and TRBJ1-4; perhaps TRBD1 as D (5 bases). The germline V and J ends were trimmed by 3 bases and 3 bases, with 17 bases remaining between them. The germline gives CDR1 MGHDK, CDR2 SYGVNS. This CDR3 is 17 amino acids long.